The 29 T cell receptor beta chains below were found in one sample sequenced in a study of cytomegalovirus exposure and HLA in healthy donors. The PCR employed 60 Vbeta primers together with 13 Jbeta primers. Generated by immunoSEQ multiplex PCR, the TCRdb table keeps only in-frame clones and is missing some. This sample carries 95,000 to 150,000 clones, about 8.6% of them seen once, and the ten largest clones take less than 6.5%. Sequenced input: PBMCs. These receptors were collected from a woman aged 40-49 years in good health and CMV-seropositive.

The V call is TRBV2, the J call TRBJ2-1; no clear D. The V end was cut by 7 bases, the J end by 1 base, with 11 bases between. The germline V gene has CDR1 SNHLY and CDR2 FYNNEI. This CDR3 has 14 amino acids. CDR3 loop: CASTPRMSYNEQFF. Written as DNA, the CDR3 is TGTGCCAGCACCCCGCGGATGTCCTACAATGAGCAGTTCTTC.

The chain uses TRBV5-6 and TRBJ1-5; no definite D call. The CDR3 runs 15 residues. V was cut by 4 bases and J by 3 bases, with 14 bases left in between. Per germline, CDR1 SGHDT and CDR2 YYEEEE. The CDR3 spells CASSGWLGNNQPQHF. In DNA, the CDR3 is TGTGCCAGCAGCGGATGGCTAGGAAACAATCAGCCCCAGCATTTT.

The sample holds a few counts of this clone. The chain combines TRBV29-1 with TRBJ2-1; a possible D gene is TRBD1 (6 bases). Germline loops: CDR1 SQVTM, CDR2 ANQGSEA. Trimming pared 3 bases from V and 8 bases from J, leaving 29 bases between. This CDR3 region has 18 residues. CDR3 protein: CSVDFDRRVTWAMDEQFF. CDR3 DNA: TGCAGCGTTGATTTCGACAGGCGAGTTACCTGGGCAATGGATGAGCAGTTCTTC.

This chain joins TRBV2 and TRBJ1-1, with D unresolved. The V and J ends lost 6 bases and 4 bases respectively, with 12 bases between them. There are 13 residues in the CDR3. Per germline, CDR1 SNHLY and CDR2 FYNNEI. The chain's CDR3 is CASRSGGFTEAFF. CDR3 in DNA: TGTGCCAGCAGAAGCGGCGGGTTCACTGAAGCTTTCTTT.

The V call is TRBV27, the J call TRBJ1-2; TRBD1 aligns across 12 bases. This CDR3 is built from 13 residues. The germline V gene has CDR1 MNHEY and CDR2 SMNVEV (reference sequence). V shed 6 bases and J 8 bases; nucleotides not matched to a gene: 4. This CDR3 is CASSAGTGGGYTF. The CDR3 DNA is TGTGCCAGCAGCGCCGGGACAGGGGGCGGCTACACCTTC.

This clone occurred a few times. V usage is TRBV4-1 and J usage is TRBJ2-7, with TRBD2 as a possible D gene (5 bases). The CDR3 covers 14 residues. The V end lost 1 base, the J end lost 2 bases, and 9 bases lay between the germline ends. Looked up from germline, CDR1 is MGHRA and CDR2 is YSYEKL. Here the CDR3 reads CASSQAGKTYEQYF. For the CDR3, the DNA is TGCGCCAGCAGCCAAGCCGGGAAAACCTACGAGCAGTACTTC.

This clone was picked up a small number of times. Other nucleotide sequences from this sample produce the same CDR3. The CDR3 here is CASSVGGGGTEAFF. DNA for the CDR3: TGTGCCAGCAGCGTAGGTGGGGGAGGGACTGAAGCTTTCTTT. The V and J genes are TRBV9 and TRBJ1-1; D may be TRBD1 (5 bases). Germline assignment: CDR1 SGDLS and CDR2 YYNGEE. The CDR3 spans 14 residues. V lost 0 bases and J 5 bases, leaving 11 bases between the germline ends.

The chain links TRBV7-8 to TRBJ2-7, with 7 bases lining up with TRBD2. Germline-derived CDR1 and CDR2 are SGHVS and FQNEAQ. The CDR3 extends over 13 amino acids. V shed 5 bases and J 5 bases; nucleotides not matched to a gene: 6. The CDR3 DNA is TGTGCCAGCAGCCCCACTAGCGAGGACGAGCAGTACTTC. Translating gives CASSPTSEDEQYF.

This clone came up a few times. CDR3: CATGDREAYGYTF. In DNA, the CDR3 is TGTGCCACCGGGGACAGGGAGGCCTATGGCTACACCTTC. The rearrangement joins TRBV6-5 to TRBJ1-2; 9 bases are a match to TRBD1. The CDR3 totals 13 residues. The V segment lost 10 bases and the J segment 4 bases; nucleotides outside the gene matches: 7. Germline values: CDR1 MNHEY, CDR2 SVGAGI.

The table lists this clone with a few counts. V is TRBV6-6 and J is TRBJ2-5; D might be TRBD1 (7 bases). Germline V gene lookup returns CDR1 MNHNY and CDR2 SVGAGI (reference sequence). CDR3 length equals 14 residues. The V end lost 5 bases, the J end lost 5 bases, and 15 bases lay between the germline ends. As DNA, the CDR3 is TGTGCCAGCAGTCTGAGGACAGGAGGGGAGACCCAGTACTTC. This gives the protein CASSLRTGGETQYF.

This clone appeared a few times. The chain combines TRBV15 with TRBJ1-2; 8 positions agree with TRBD1. V shed 5 bases and J 4 bases; nucleotides not matched to a gene: 6. Germline CDR1 is LNHNV and CDR2 is YYDKDF (reference sequence). This CDR3 contains 14 residues. The CDR3 loop reads CATSGRTGPYGYTF. CDR3 nucleotides: TGTGCCACCAGCGGCAGGACAGGGCCCTATGGCTACACCTTC.

V gene TRBV19 combines with J gene TRBJ2-2; 8 bases match TRBD1. The CDR3 has 15 amino acids. Trimming took 6 bases from V and 4 from J; bases not matched to a gene: 7. Germline V lookup: CDR1 LNHDA, CDR2 SQIVND (reference sequence). The CDR3 loop reads CASSLDRGSTGELFF. The CDR3 region has the DNA TGTGCCAGTAGCCTCGACAGGGGTAGCACCGGGGAGCTGTTTTTT.

The table lists this clone with a few counts. The rearrangement joins TRBV5-8 to TRBJ1-2; TRBD1 matches 12 bases. Germline V gene data show CDR1 as SGHTS and CDR2 as YDEGEE. This CDR3 comprises 15 residues. The V gene end was trimmed by 4 bases and the J gene end by 8 bases; junction bases not matched to a gene: 9. The DNA for the CDR3 is TGTGCCAGCAGCCCCGGGACAGGGGGCGCGAGGGGCTACACCTTC. This translates into CASSPGTGGARGYTF.

This clone was picked up many times. This chain links TRBV9 with TRBJ2-7; the match to TRBD1 covers 10 bases. Looked up from germline, CDR1 is SGDLS and CDR2 is YYNGEE. The V segment lost 3 bases and the J segment 3 bases; nucleotides outside the gene matches: 9. The CDR3 covers 16 residues. The CDR3 DNA follows: TGTGCCAGCAGCGATAGCCGGGACAGGGGTGTCTACGAGCAGTACTTC. The encoded protein is CASSDSRDRGVYEQYF. Supplemented by reference TRBV9 and TRBJ2-7, the full variable domain reads DSGVTQTPKHLITATGQRVTLRCSPRSGDLSVYWYQQSLDQGLQFLIQYYNGEERAKGNILERFSAQQFPDLHSELNLSSLELGDSALYFCASSDSRDRGVYEQYFGPGTRLTVT.

This chain's CDR3 is CAARRGGSNTEAFF. The CDR3 DNA sequence: TGTGCCGCCCGGCGGGGGGGATCGAACACTGAAGCTTTCTTT. This sequence joins TRBV28 and TRBJ1-1; possibly TRBD1 for D (5 bases). The CDR3 is 14 amino acids. V was pared by 11 bases and J by 1 base, with 17 bases between. Germline V gene data show CDR1 as MDHEN and CDR2 as SYDVKM.

This clone was counted a few times. This sample includes further DNA sequences coding for the same CDR3. This chain links TRBV30 with TRBJ1-6; D perhaps matches TRBD1 (6 bases). This CDR3 is 17 amino acids long. V dropped 5 bases and J dropped 7 bases, with 24 bases sitting between them. Germline lookup yields CDR1 GTSNPN and CDR2 SVGIG (reference sequence). The CDR3 sequence is CAWSREGGQRANSPLHF. DNA for the CDR3: TGTGCCTGGTCTAGAGAGGGGGGGCAGAGGGCCAATTCACCCCTCCACTTT.

The chain uses TRBV28 and TRBJ2-5; possibly TRBD1 for D (6 bases). With the DNA end fitting TRBJ2-7 better, the J assignment may be wrong. The CDR3 has 13 amino acids. In germline, CDR1 is MDHEN, CDR2 SYDVKM. CDR3 DNA: TGTGCCAGCAGCCTAGGGGGACGGGACGAGCAGTACTTC. It is translated as CASSLGGRDEQYF.

V and J are TRBV29-1 and TRBJ2-5, with a possible D match to TRBD2 (5 bases). Germline-derived CDR1 and CDR2 are SQVTM and ANQGSEA. Trimming removed 0 bases from V and 2 bases from J, with 10 bases in between. The CDR3 contains 14 residues. The DNA of the CDR3 is TGCAGCGTTGAAGATCGTGACTATCAAGAGACCCAGTACTTC. The encoded protein is CSVEDRDYQETQYF.

In DNA form, the CDR3 reads TGTGCCAGCAGCTCCAGGGGGGGCAATCAGCCCCAGCATTTT. It codes for CASSSRGGNQPQHF. The chain uses TRBV7-9 and TRBJ1-5, with 7 bases matching TRBD1. With 4 bases clipped from V and 2 bases from J, the junction kept 2 bases outside the gene matches. This CDR3 has 14 residues. The germline V gene encodes CDR1 SEHNR and CDR2 FQNEAQ (reference sequence). Combining the CDR3 with reference TRBV7-9 and TRBJ1-5 gives the whole variable domain DTGVSQNPRHKITKRGQNVTFRCDPISEHNRLYWYRQTLGQGPEFLTYFQNEAQLEKSRLLSDRFSAERPKGSFSTLEIQRTEQGDSAMYLCASSSRGGNQPQHFGDGTRLSIL.

This clone turned up a few times. The CDR3 sequence is CSALTSYEQYF. DNA of the CDR3: TGCAGTGCTTTGACTAGTTACGAGCAGTACTTC. This sequence joins TRBV20-1 and TRBJ2-7; maybe TRBD2 (6 bases). V gave up 5 bases and J gave up 4 bases, with 9 bases separating them. From germline, CDR1 is DFQATT and CDR2 SNEGSKA (reference sequence). This CDR3 is 11 amino acids long.

The count of this clone is one. The genes are TRBV9 and TRBJ2-1; 9 positions agree with TRBD2. V lost 0 bases to trimming and J lost 9 bases; unmatched junction nucleotides: 7. From germline, CDR1 is SGDLS and CDR2 YYNGEE. This CDR3 contains 15 residues. The CDR3 loop is CASSVVLAGASEQFF. CDR3 nucleotides: TGTGCCAGCAGCGTAGTGTTAGCGGGGGCAAGTGAGCAGTTCTTC.

V is TRBV19 and J is TRBJ1-2, with no clear D. The CDR3 is 13 amino acids. V shed 3 bases and J shed 4 bases, with 9 bases lying between them. Looked up from germline, CDR1 is LNHDA and CDR2 is SQIVND (reference sequence). In DNA, the CDR3 is TGTGCCAGTAGTATGGGAGCTCCCTATGGCTACACCTTC. Translated, it gives CASSMGAPYGYTF.

The chain links TRBV28 to TRBJ2-3; 7 positions agree with TRBD1. Per the germline V gene, CDR1 is MDHEN and CDR2 is SYDVKM. With V trimmed by 7 bases and J by 0 bases, 13 bases remained unmatched. The length of the CDR3 is 17 residues. For the CDR3, the DNA is TGTGCCAGCACCACCACCGACAGGGTTTTGAGCACAGATACGCAGTATTTT. This encodes CASTTTDRVLSTDTQYF.

This sequence joins TRBV7-9 and TRBJ1-1, with a tentative D call TRBD1 (5 bases). This CDR3 contains 13 residues. With 0 bases removed from V and 8 bases from J, the gap between germline ends came to 10 bases. CDR1 and CDR2 (germline): SEHNR, FQNEAQ (reference sequence). CDR3 DNA: TGTGCCAGCAGCTTAGCGGTCGGGGGAGAAGCTTTCTTT. The encoded protein is CASSLAVGGEAFF. Full variable domain (outside the CDR3, taken from reference TRBV7-9 and TRBJ1-1): DTGVSQNPRHKITKRGQNVTFRCDPISEHNRLYWYRQTLGQGPEFLTYFQNEAQLEKSRLLSDRFSAERPKGSFSTLEIQRTEQGDSAMYLCASSLAVGGEAFFGQGTRLTVV.

This clone was recorded a few times. This chain connects TRBV7-7 to TRBJ2-5; 8 positions agree with TRBD2. Germline lookup yields CDR1 SSHAT and CDR2 FNYEAQ (reference sequence). The length of the CDR3 is 15 residues. The V segment lost 6 bases and the J segment 7 bases; nucleotides outside the gene matches: 13. CDR3 DNA: TGTGCCAGCAGTTTATCTTCGACGGGAGGGAGGACCCAGTACTTC. This sequence encodes CASSLSSTGGRTQYF.

The rearrangement links TRBV7-9 to TRBJ2-3, with 9 bases matching TRBD1. This CDR3 contains 12 residues. With 0 bases clipped from V and 13 bases from J, the junction kept 2 bases outside the gene matches. Germline V gives CDR1 SEHNR, CDR2 FQNEAQ (reference sequence). The CDR3 DNA is TGTGCCAGCAGCTTAGCGGGACAGGGAAAGTATTTT. Its translation is CASSLAGQGKYF.

In this sample, this clone turned up a few times. CDR3 sequence: CASSFTGDQPQHF. The CDR3 nucleotides are TGTGCCAGCAGTTTTACAGGGGATCAGCCCCAGCATTTT. The J gene is TRBJ1-5, the V gene TRBV27; 7 nucleotides align to TRBD1. CDR1 and CDR2 (germline): MNHEY, SMNVEV (reference sequence). The CDR3 contains 13 residues. V lost 3 bases and J lost 5; bases outside the gene matches: 1.

The chain links TRBV9 to TRBJ2-3; TRBD1 agrees at 9 bases. The V and J ends lost 3 bases and 4 bases, in that order; junction bases with no gene match: 15. The germline V gene encodes CDR1 SGDLS and CDR2 YYNGEE. The CDR3 totals 18 residues. The CDR3 protein is CASSEGRPGQGGSDTQYF. DNA for the CDR3: TGTGCCAGCAGCGAAGGGCGTCCGGGACAGGGTGGATCAGATACGCAGTATTTT.

This clone was detected only a few times. The chain employs TRBV9 and TRBJ2-1; 7 bases fit TRBD1. CDR3 length equals 16 residues. Germline V gives CDR1 SGDLS, CDR2 YYNGEE. V lost 0 bases and J lost 2; bases outside the gene matches: 5. For the CDR3, the DNA is TGTGCCAGCAGCGTAGGTCGGCAGGGGGCCTACAATGAGCAGTTCTTC. Amino acid sequence: CASSVGRQGAYNEQFF.